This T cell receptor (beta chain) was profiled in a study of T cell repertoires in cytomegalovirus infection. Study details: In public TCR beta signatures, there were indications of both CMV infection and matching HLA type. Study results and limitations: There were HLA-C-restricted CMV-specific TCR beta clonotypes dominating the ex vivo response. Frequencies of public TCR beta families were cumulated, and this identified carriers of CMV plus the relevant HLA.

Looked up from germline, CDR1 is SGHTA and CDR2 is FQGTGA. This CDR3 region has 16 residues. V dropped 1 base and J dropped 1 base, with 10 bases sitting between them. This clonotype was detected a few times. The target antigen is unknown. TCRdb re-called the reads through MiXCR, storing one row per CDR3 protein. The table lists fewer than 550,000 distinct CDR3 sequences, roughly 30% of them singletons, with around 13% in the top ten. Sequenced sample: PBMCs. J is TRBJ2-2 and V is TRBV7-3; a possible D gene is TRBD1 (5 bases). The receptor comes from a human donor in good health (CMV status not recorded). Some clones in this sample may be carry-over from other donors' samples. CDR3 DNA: TGTGCCAGCAGCTTAATTCCAGGGCTGAACACCGGGGAGCTGTTTTTT. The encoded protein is CASSLIPGLNTGELFF. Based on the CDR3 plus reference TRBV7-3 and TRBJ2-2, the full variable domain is GAGVSQTPSNKVTEKGKYVELRCDPISGHTALYWYRQSLGQGPEFLIYFQGTGAADDSGLPNDRFFAVRPEGSVSTLKIQRTERGDSAVYLCASSLIPGLNTGELFFGEGSRLTVL.